The clone carrying this T cell receptor beta chain has just a few counts. Germline lookup yields CDR1 MNHNS and CDR2 SASEGT. The CDR3 is 14 residues long. The V and J ends lost 6 bases and 9 bases respectively, with 20 bases between them. The sample belongs to a study of identical twins. TCRdb analysed the 5' RACE reads with MiXCR anew, one entry per CDR3 protein. Here the sample spans 550,000 to 700,000 distinct CDR3 sequences, about 20% being singletons. The same sample was also used in a study of T cells expressing NK-cell markers. That source adds: From sorted CD3+CD56+NKG2C+, CD3+CD56+NKG2C- and CD3+CD56-NKG2C+ T cells came the TCR beta repertoires. Also leading the CD3+CD56-NKG2C+ fraction in a handful of donors were these clonotypes.

The V call is TRBV6-1, the J call TRBJ1-1; D unclear. Sequencing was performed on PBMCs. This TCR derives from a woman aged 18-29 years in good health. CDR3 in amino acids: CASSPGIRATKAFF. The CDR3 coding sequence is TGTGCCAGCAGCCCCGGAATCCGGGCTACTAAAGCTTTCTTT.